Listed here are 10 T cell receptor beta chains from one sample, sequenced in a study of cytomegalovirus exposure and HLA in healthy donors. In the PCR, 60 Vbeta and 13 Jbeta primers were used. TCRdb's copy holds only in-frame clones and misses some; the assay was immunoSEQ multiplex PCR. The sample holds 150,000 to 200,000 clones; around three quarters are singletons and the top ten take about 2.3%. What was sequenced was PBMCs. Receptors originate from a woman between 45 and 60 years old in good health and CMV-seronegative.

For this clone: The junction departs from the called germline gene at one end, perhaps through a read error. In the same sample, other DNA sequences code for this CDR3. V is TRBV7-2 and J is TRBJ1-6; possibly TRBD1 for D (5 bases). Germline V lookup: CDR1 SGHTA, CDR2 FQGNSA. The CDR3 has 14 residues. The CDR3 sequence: CASSLERGNSPLHF. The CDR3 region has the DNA TGTGCCAGCAGCTTAGAAAGGGGTAATTCCCCCCTCCACTTT.

The CDR3 spells CSVNEQGTNEKLFF. CDR3 sequence (DNA): TGCAGCGTAAATGAACAGGGGACTAATGAAAAACTGTTTTTT. The chain uses TRBV29-1 and TRBJ1-4, with 7 bases matching TRBD1. The CDR3 extends over 14 amino acids. Unmatched junction bases numbered 6, after V lost 6 bases and J lost 2 bases. Per the germline V gene, CDR1 is SQVTM and CDR2 is ANQGSEA.

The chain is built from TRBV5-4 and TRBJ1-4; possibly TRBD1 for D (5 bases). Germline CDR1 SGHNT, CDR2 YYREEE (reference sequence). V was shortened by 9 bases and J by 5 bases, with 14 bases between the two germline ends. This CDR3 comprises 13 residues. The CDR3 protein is CATSSGRNEKLFF. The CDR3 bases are TGTGCCACTTCGTCAGGGAGGAATGAAAAACTGTTTTTT.

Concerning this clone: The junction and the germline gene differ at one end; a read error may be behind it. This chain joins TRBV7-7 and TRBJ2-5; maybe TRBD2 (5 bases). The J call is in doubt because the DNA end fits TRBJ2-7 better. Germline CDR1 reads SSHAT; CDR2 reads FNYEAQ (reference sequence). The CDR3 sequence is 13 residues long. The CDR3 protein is CASSLDGNYEQYF. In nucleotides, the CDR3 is TGTGCTAGCAGCTTAGACGGGAACTACGAGCAGTACTTC.

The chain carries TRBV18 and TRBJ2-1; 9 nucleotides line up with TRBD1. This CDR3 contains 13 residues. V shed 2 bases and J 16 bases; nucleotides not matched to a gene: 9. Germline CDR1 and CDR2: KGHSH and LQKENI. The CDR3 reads CASSPGGDRVKFF. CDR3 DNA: TGTGCCAGCTCACCAGGGGGGGACAGGGTTAAATTCTTC.

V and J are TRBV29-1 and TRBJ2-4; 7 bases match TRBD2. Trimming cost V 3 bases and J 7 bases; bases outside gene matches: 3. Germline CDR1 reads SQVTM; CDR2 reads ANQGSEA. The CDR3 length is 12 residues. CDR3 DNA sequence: TGCAGCGTTGAGGGGGGGAGTAACATTCAGTACTTC. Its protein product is CSVEGGSNIQYF.

CDR3 residues: CASSLAAGAYNEQFF. DNA for the CDR3: TGTGCCAGCAGCTTAGCGGCGGGGGCATACAATGAGCAGTTCTTC. This chain joins TRBV7-2 and TRBJ2-1; maybe TRBD2 (7 bases). This CDR3 has 15 amino acids. The germline V gene encodes CDR1 SGHTA and CDR2 FQGNSA. The ends were cut back, 0 bases at V and 4 bases at J, with 10 bases in the middle.

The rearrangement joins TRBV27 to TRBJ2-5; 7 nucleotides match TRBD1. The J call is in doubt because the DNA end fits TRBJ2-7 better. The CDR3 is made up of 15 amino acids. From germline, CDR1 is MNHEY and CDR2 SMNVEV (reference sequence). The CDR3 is CASSLRQGDSYEQYF. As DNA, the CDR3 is TGTGCCAGCAGTTTAAGACAGGGAGACTCCTACGAGCAGTACTTC.

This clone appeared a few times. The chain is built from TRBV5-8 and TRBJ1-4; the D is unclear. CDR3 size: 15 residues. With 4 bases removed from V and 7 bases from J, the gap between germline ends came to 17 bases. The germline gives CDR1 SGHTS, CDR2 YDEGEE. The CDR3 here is CASSPGLGRGEKLFF. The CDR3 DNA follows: TGTGCCAGCAGCCCCGGATTGGGGAGAGGTGAAAAACTGTTTTTT.

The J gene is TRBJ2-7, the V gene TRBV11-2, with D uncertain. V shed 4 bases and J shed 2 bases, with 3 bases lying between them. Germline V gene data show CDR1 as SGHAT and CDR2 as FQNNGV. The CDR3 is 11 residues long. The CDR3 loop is CASSSAYEQYF. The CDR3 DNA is TGTGCCAGCAGCTCCGCCTACGAGCAGTACTTC.